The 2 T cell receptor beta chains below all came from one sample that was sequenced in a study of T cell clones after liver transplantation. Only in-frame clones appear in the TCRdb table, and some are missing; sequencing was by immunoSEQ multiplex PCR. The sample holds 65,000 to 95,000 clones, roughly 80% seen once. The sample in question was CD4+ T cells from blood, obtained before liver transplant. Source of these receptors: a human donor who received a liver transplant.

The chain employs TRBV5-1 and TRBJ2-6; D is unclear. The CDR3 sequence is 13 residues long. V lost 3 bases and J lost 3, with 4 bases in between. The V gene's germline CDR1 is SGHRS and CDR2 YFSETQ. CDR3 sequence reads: CASSWNGANVLTF. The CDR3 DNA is TGCGCCAGCAGCTGGAATGGGGCCAACGTCCTGACTTTC.

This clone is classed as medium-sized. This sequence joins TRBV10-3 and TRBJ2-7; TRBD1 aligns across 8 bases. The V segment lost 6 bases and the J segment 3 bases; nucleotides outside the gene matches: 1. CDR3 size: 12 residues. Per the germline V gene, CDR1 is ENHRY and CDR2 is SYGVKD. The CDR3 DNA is TGTGCCATCAGCGGACAGGGCTACGAGCAGTACTTC. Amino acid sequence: CAISGQGYEQYF.